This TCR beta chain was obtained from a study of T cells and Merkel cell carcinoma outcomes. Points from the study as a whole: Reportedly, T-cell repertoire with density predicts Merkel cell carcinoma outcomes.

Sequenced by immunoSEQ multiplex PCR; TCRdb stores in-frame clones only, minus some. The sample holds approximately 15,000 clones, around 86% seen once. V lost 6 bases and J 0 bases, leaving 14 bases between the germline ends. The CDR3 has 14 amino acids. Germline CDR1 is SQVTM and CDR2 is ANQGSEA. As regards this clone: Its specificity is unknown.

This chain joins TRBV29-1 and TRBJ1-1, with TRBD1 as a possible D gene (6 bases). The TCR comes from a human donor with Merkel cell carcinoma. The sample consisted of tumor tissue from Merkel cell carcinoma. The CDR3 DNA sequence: TGCAGCGTCCAAAACAGGGAGGTGAACACTGAAGCTTTCTTT. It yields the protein CSVQNREVNTEAFF.